This record covers a single T cell receptor beta chain. Clones were sequenced by immunoSEQ multiplex PCR, and TCRdb holds only the in-frame ones, with some missing. The sample lists about 330,000 clones; about 87% were seen once. Cohort 3 donors counted as recovered after two negative PCRs, clearance, or resolved symptoms. The CDR3 runs 16 residues. Germline CDR1 reads MDHEN; CDR2 reads SYDVKM. J lost 2 bases, V lost 3 bases, and 6 bases had no gene match. This entry belongs to a study of blood T cell repertoires in COVID-19. Study information: The origin of the acute and convalescent COVID-19 samples was the United States, Italy and Spain.

Sequencing input: PBMCs or T cells enriched from blood (not recorded which). The clonotype comes from a man aged 25-40 years who had recovered from COVID-19. V is TRBV28 and J is TRBJ2-3; 9 nucleotides align to TRBD1. The CDR3 loop is CASSFLGQGPTDTQYF. CDR3 in DNA: TGTGCCAGCAGTTTCTTGGGACAGGGCCCCACAGATACGCAGTATTTT.